This T cell receptor gamma chain was found in a study of γδ T cells in repeated Plasmodium falciparum infection. The table lists this clone with a few counts. The TCRdb protein, from a much larger clone, departs from this DNA's translation at residue 9, likely by read error; the protein shown derives from the DNA. Germline V gene data show CDR1 as GITISATS and CDR2 as ISYDGTV (reference sequence). The CDR3 contains 13 residues. TCRdb reanalysed the multiplex PCR reads with CATT. Altogether about 30,000 gamma-chain clones are present, 1.4% being singletons, with the ten largest covering roughly a fifth. Bulk repertoires came from Vgamma9/Vdelta2+ or Vdelta2-negative gammadelta T cells flow-sorted from PBMC.

The sequenced sample was gamma-delta T cells from blood. V and J are TRGV9 and TRGJ1 or TRGJ2. TCRdb carries no J gene annotation; the J gene was assigned here by matching the DNA with germline. The TCR sequence derives from a pool of human donors (malaria-infected and uninfected, not separated). This CDR3 is CALWEACYDKKLF. For the CDR3, the DNA is TGTGCCTTGTGGGAAGCTTGTTATGATAAGAAACTCTTT.